Each of the 26 T cell receptor beta chains below was sequenced from the same sample in a study of T cells in localized non-small cell lung cancer. The protocol was immunoSEQ multiplex PCR, while the TCRdb copy is restricted to in-frame clones and leaves out a portion. The sample comprises thousands of clones, around 85% of which are singletons, and 8% to 9.5% rests with the top ten. Sequenced material: PBMCs, taken before any cancer treatment. Receptors originate from a woman aged 35-75 years with stage II lung adenocarcinoma.

The chain carries TRBV6-5 and TRBJ1-1; TRBD1 might be the D (5 bases). V lost 6 bases, J lost 1 base, and 9 bases lay in between. Germline loops: CDR1 MNHEY, CDR2 SVGAGI. There are 13 residues in the CDR3. DNA of the CDR3: TGTGCCAGCAGAGGGACGGGGAACACTGAAGCTTTCTTT. This codes for CASRGTGNTEAFF.

The genes are TRBV4-1 and TRBJ2-5; 8 nucleotides agree with TRBD2. Germline V CDR1 and CDR2: MGHRA, YSYEKL. The V gene end was trimmed by 0 bases and the J gene end by 7 bases; junction bases not matched to a gene: 10. This CDR3 spans 16 amino acids. The CDR3 sequence: CASSQDPRGGSRTQYF. The CDR3 DNA is TGCGCCAGCAGCCAAGATCCCCGGGGGGGCTCTCGGACCCAGTACTTC.

This chain uses TRBV28 with TRBJ2-7, with a tentative D call TRBD2 (5 bases). The ends were cut back, 7 bases at V and 2 bases at J, with 18 bases in the middle. This CDR3 has 15 residues. The V gene's germline CDR1 is MDHEN and CDR2 SYDVKM. CDR3 nucleotide sequence: TGTGCCAGCATCGCCCGGGGTAGCGCAACCTACGAGCAGTACTTC. Protein product: CASIARGSATYEQYF.

The chain is built from TRBV4-2 and TRBJ2-5; 7 bases map to TRBD2. Germline loops: CDR1 LGHNA, CDR2 YNFKEQ. With V trimmed by 0 bases and J by 4 bases, 11 bases remained unmatched. CDR3 size: 17 residues. The CDR3 sequence: CASSQEGPSAGIETQYF. The CDR3 DNA reads as TGTGCCAGCAGCCAAGAAGGCCCTTCAGCGGGAATAGAGACCCAGTACTTC.

The chain uses TRBV7-9 and TRBJ2-7, with TRBD2 identical over 11 bases. The CDR3 loop spans 17 amino acids. Germline-derived CDR1 and CDR2 are SEHNR and FQNEAQ (reference sequence). Trimming took 5 bases from V and 2 from J; bases not matched to a gene: 11. Here the CDR3 reads CASSPGLAARITYEQYF. CDR3 DNA sequence: TGTGCCAGCAGCCCGGGACTAGCGGCCCGAATCACCTACGAGCAGTACTTC. Based on the CDR3 plus reference TRBV7-9 and TRBJ2-7, the full variable domain is DTGVSQNPRHKITKRGQNVTFRCDPISEHNRLYWYRQTLGQGPEFLTYFQNEAQLEKSRLLSDRFSAERPKGSFSTLEIQRTEQGDSAMYLCASSPGLAARITYEQYFGPGTRLTVT.

The chain carries TRBV10-3 and TRBJ2-1; 7 bases agree with TRBD2. In germline, CDR1 is ENHRY, CDR2 SYGVKD. V shed 11 bases, J shed 5 bases, and the junction held 18 bases outside the gene matches. This CDR3 is built from 16 residues. CDR3 in amino acids: CAVQLSKRDGDNEQFF. In DNA, the CDR3 is TGTGCCGTCCAGCTCAGTAAGCGGGATGGGGACAATGAGCAGTTCTTC.

The chain combines TRBV6-1 with TRBJ2-7; TRBD2 matches at 10 bases. CDR3 length: 14 amino acids. Losses at the gene ends were 7 bases for V and 4 bases for J; bases not matched to a gene: 7. Germline V gene lookup returns CDR1 MNHNS and CDR2 SASEGT. For the CDR3, the DNA is TGTGCCAGCAACCCTAGCGGGAGTAGATACGAGCAGTACTTC. Its translation is CASNPSGSRYEQYF.

The J gene is TRBJ1-1, the V gene TRBV5-1, with D hard to call. Germline values: CDR1 SGHRS, CDR2 YFSETQ. Trimming took off 3 bases at V and 4 bases at J, with 13 bases between the two ends. This CDR3 comprises 14 residues. CDR3 loop: CASSWGRTSTEAFF. The CDR3 nucleotides read TGCGCCAGCAGCTGGGGTCGAACAAGCACTGAAGCTTTCTTT.

The CDR3 here is CASSSGTGPEQYF. CDR3 in DNA: TGCGCCAGCAGCTCCGGGACAGGGCCCGAGCAGTACTTC. The chain couples TRBV5-1 to TRBJ2-7; 9 bases match TRBD1. With 3 bases clipped from V and 6 bases from J, the junction kept 4 bases outside the gene matches. CDR1 is SGHRS, CDR2 YFSETQ, per germline. CDR3 length equals 13 residues.

V is TRBV11-3 and J is TRBJ2-1; perhaps D is TRBD1 or TRBD2 (5 bases each). V was pared by 5 bases and J by 2 bases, with 13 bases between. The CDR3 is 15 residues long. Germline CDR1 and CDR2: SGHNT and YENEEA. The CDR3 bases are TGTGCCAGCAGCCCGACCGGGACCACCTACAATGAGCAGTTCTTC. This sequence encodes CASSPTGTTYNEQFF. The full variable domain, with the rest looked up from reference TRBV11-3 and TRBJ2-1, is EAGVVQSPRYKIIEKKQPVAFWCNPISGHNTLYWYLQNLGQGPELLIRYENEEAVDDSQLPKDRFSAERLKGVDSTLKIQPAELGDSAVYLCASSPTGTTYNEQFFGPGTRLTVL.

This clone counts as large. The rearrangement uses TRBV28 and TRBJ1-5; no firm D call. The germline V gene has CDR1 MDHEN and CDR2 SYDVKM. V shed 4 bases and J shed 1 base, with 8 bases lying between them. The CDR3 runs to 14 residues. CDR3 sequence: CASSWGISNQPQHF. For the CDR3, the DNA is TGTGCCAGCAGTTGGGGAATCAGCAATCAGCCCCAGCATTTT.

The chain couples TRBV30 to TRBJ2-5; TRBD1 is a possible D gene (5 bases). Trimming cost V 4 bases and J 3 bases, with 15 bases left between them. Germline V gene data show CDR1 as GTSNPN and CDR2 as SVGIG (reference sequence). There are 14 residues in the CDR3. The CDR3 region is CAWTDPYRKETQYF. In nucleotides, the CDR3 is TGTGCCTGGACTGATCCCTACAGGAAAGAGACCCAGTACTTC.

The rearrangement uses TRBV28 and TRBJ1-5; tentative D call: TRBD1 (6 bases). The CDR3 is 14 amino acids. V was cut by 1 base and J by 6 bases, with 10 bases left in between. Germline-derived CDR1 and CDR2 are MDHEN and SYDVKM. CDR3 nucleotides: TGTGCCAGCAGTTTATTGACGGGGGCTCAGCCCCAGCATTTT. This encodes CASSLLTGAQPQHF. Using reference TRBV28 and TRBJ1-5 for the parts outside the CDR3, the full variable domain is DVKVTQSSRYLVKRTGEKVFLECVQDMDHENMFWYRQDPGLGLRLIYFSYDVKMKEKGDIPEGYSVSREKKERFSLILESASTNQTSMYLCASSLLTGAQPQHFGDGTRLSIL.

The chain employs TRBV4-1 and TRBJ2-5; 12 bases fit TRBD2. Germline-derived CDR1 and CDR2 are MGHRA and YSYEKL. The CDR3 is 17 amino acids. The J segment lost 5 bases and the V segment lost 0 bases, leaving 7 bases of the junction unmatched. The CDR3 spells CASSQEYLAGGLETQYF. Written as DNA, the CDR3 is TGCGCCAGCAGCCAAGAATACCTAGCGGGGGGGCTTGAGACCCAGTACTTC.

This clone was seen a handful of times. CDR3: CASSMNGYYNEQFF. The CDR3 nucleotides read TGTGCCAGCAGTATGAACGGGTACTACAATGAGCAGTTCTTC. The chain recombines TRBV28 with TRBJ2-1, with unresolved D. V lost 5 bases and J 3 bases, leaving 11 bases between the germline ends. Per germline, CDR1 MDHEN and CDR2 SYDVKM. The CDR3 contains 14 residues. Using reference TRBV28 and TRBJ2-1 for the parts outside the CDR3, the full variable domain is DVKVTQSSRYLVKRTGEKVFLECVQDMDHENMFWYRQDPGLGLRLIYFSYDVKMKEKGDIPEGYSVSREKKERFSLILESASTNQTSMYLCASSMNGYYNEQFFGPGTRLTVL.

In this sample, this clone is large. The chain links TRBV19 to TRBJ2-7, with TRBD2 matching over 11 bases. V lost 10 bases to trimming and J lost 5 bases; unmatched junction nucleotides: 10. Germline CDR1 and CDR2: LNHDA and SQIVND (reference sequence). The CDR3 is 14 residues long. In DNA form, the CDR3 reads TGTGCCACTAATAGCGGGAGGGCCCTCCACGAGCAGTACTTC. Its translation is CATNSGRALHEQYF.

The table lists this clone with a few counts. J is TRBJ1-1 and V is TRBV27; 8 bases are shared with TRBD1. J was trimmed by 3 bases and V by 0 bases; bases with no gene match: 3. Germline V gene data show CDR1 as MNHEY and CDR2 as SMNVEV (reference sequence). The CDR3 spans 15 residues. This chain's CDR3 is CASSLSVTGDTEAFF. The DNA for the CDR3 is TGTGCCAGCAGTTTATCCGTGACAGGGGACACTGAAGCTTTCTTT.

The J gene is TRBJ1-4, the V gene TRBV5-6; possibly TRBD1 for D (6 bases). The V end was cut by 0 bases, the J end by 7 bases, with 10 bases between. The CDR3 is 14 residues long. From germline, CDR1 is SGHDT and CDR2 YYEEEE. The CDR3 DNA is TGTGCCAGCAGCTTGGCGGGCAGGGGTGAAAAACTGTTTTTT. Residues: CASSLAGRGEKLFF.

The chain uses TRBV7-2 and TRBJ1-2; D is undetermined. Per germline, CDR1 SGHTA and CDR2 FQGNSA. The CDR3 is made up of 15 amino acids. Trimming removed 3 bases at V and 4 bases at J, with 15 bases between. The CDR3 here is CASSFISQASYGYTF. The CDR3 nucleotides read TGTGCCAGCAGCTTTATCTCCCAGGCCTCCTATGGCTACACCTTC.

This sequence joins TRBV4-3 and TRBJ2-7; TRBD2 matches 11 bases. Germline-derived CDR1 and CDR2 are LGHNA and YSLEER. Trimming at V came to 0 bases and at J to 5 bases, leaving 9 bases not matched to a gene. The CDR3 spans 17 residues. CDR3 sequence reads: CASSQDRIAGGPNEQYF. CDR3 sequence (DNA): TGCGCCAGCAGCCAAGATAGGATAGCGGGAGGGCCGAACGAGCAGTACTTC.

This clone was recorded a few times. This sequence joins TRBV10-1 and TRBJ2-3; no firm D call. Trimming took off 7 bases at V and 2 bases at J, with 7 bases between the two ends. The CDR3 is 12 residues long. Looked up from germline, CDR1 is WNHNN and CDR2 is SYGVQD (reference sequence). The DNA of the CDR3 is TGCGCCAGCATCCCCCACACAGATACGCAGTATTTT. Protein sequence: CASIPHTDTQYF.

The CDR3 DNA follows: TGTGCCTGGAGTGTTGACGGATCCTACGAGCAGTACTTC. Translating it yields CAWSVDGSYEQYF. The chain recombines TRBV30 with TRBJ2-7; D uncertain. Germline lookup yields CDR1 GTSNPN and CDR2 SVGIG (reference sequence). V was shortened by 0 bases and J by 1 base, with 7 bases between the two germline ends. CDR3 length equals 13 residues.

The chain recombines TRBV30 with TRBJ1-5; D unclear. The CDR3 extends over 14 amino acids. CDR1 GTSNPN and CDR2 SVGIG come from the germline V gene (reference sequence). Deletions cut 1 base from V and 4 bases from J, with 11 bases between. CDR3 DNA: TGTGCCTGGAGTGGATTAGGCAGTAATCAGCCCCAGCATTTT. Translation: CAWSGLGSNQPQHF.

The V gene is TRBV7-3, the J gene TRBJ2-7; TRBD2 is a possible D gene (5 bases). Germline V CDR1 and CDR2: SGHTA, FQGTGA. The CDR3 extends over 15 amino acids. V lost 4 bases, J lost 2 bases, and 15 bases lay in between. CDR3 nucleotides: TGTGCCAGCAGCTCGTCTCCGGGAAGCACCTACGAGCAGTACTTC. Translation gives CASSSSPGSTYEQYF.

This chain connects TRBV5-1 to TRBJ1-1; D uncertain. Trimming shortened V by 3 bases and J by 10 bases, and 10 bases separated the two germline ends. Germline CDR1 is SGHRS and CDR2 is YFSETQ. This CDR3 is 11 amino acids long. In nucleotides, the CDR3 is TGCGCCAGCAGCTACGGGTGGGGAGCTTTCTTT. This gives the protein CASSYGWGAFF.

The chain recombines TRBV19 with TRBJ2-7; no definite D call. V lost 0 bases and J lost 7, with 10 bases in between. Germline values: CDR1 LNHDA, CDR2 SQIVND (reference sequence). This CDR3 has 13 residues. The CDR3 DNA reads as TGTGCCAGTAGTATAGATCCAGGCGTAGAGCAGTACTTC. This codes for CASSIDPGVEQYF.